One sample yielded the 18 T cell receptor beta chains listed below, sequenced in a study of blood T cell repertoires in COVID-19. Clones were sequenced by immunoSEQ multiplex PCR, and TCRdb holds only the in-frame ones, with some missing. The table records about 180,000 clones, about 85% of them present only once. The sample consisted of peripheral blood. The receptors shown here come from a man older than 75 with COVID-19, enrolled during active disease.

The chain combines TRBV4-2 with TRBJ2-7; 8 bases are shared with TRBD1. Losses at the gene ends were 0 bases for V and 2 bases for J; bases not matched to a gene: 3. The CDR3 length is 15 residues. CDR1 and CDR2 (germline): LGHNA, YNFKEQ. This chain's CDR3 is CASSQDLRGPYEQYF. CDR3 nucleotides: TGTGCCAGCAGCCAAGATCTCAGGGGGCCCTACGAGCAGTACTTC.

This sequence joins TRBV7-3 and TRBJ1-1; D is undetermined. Germline values: CDR1 SGHTA, CDR2 FQGTGA. This CDR3 comprises 13 residues. Trimming shortened V by 5 bases and J by 2 bases, and 9 bases separated the two germline ends. CDR3 bases: TGTGCCAGCAGCCCAACAGTTAACACTGAAGCTTTCTTT. The encoded protein is CASSPTVNTEAFF.

This sequence joins TRBV5-4 and TRBJ1-2, with a weak D call TRBD1 (5 bases). This CDR3 has 14 amino acids. Trimming pared 4 bases from V and 3 bases from J, leaving 13 bases between. CDR1 is SGHNT and CDR2 is YYREEE in the germline V gene (reference sequence). The CDR3 spells CASSPGTKDYGYTF. The CDR3 nucleotides read TGTGCCAGCAGCCCCGGGACTAAGGACTATGGCTACACCTTC.

This chain uses TRBV19 with TRBJ2-3; a weak D match, TRBD1 (6 bases). Between the trimmed V and J ends, which lost 6 bases and 3 bases, there was a span of 7 bases. In germline, CDR1 is LNHDA, CDR2 SQIVND (reference sequence). The CDR3 runs 12 residues. In DNA, the CDR3 is TGTGCCAGTAGGGACAGAACAGATACGCAGTATTTT. Protein: CASRDRTDTQYF.

The chain carries TRBV19 and TRBJ1-1; no clear D. In germline, CDR1 is LNHDA, CDR2 SQIVND (reference sequence). This CDR3 spans 15 amino acids. V shed 0 bases and J shed 1 base, with 9 bases lying between them. This CDR3 is CASSIDAKRNTEAFF. The CDR3, as DNA: TGTGCCAGTAGTATAGACGCTAAGAGGAACACTGAAGCTTTCTTT.

The gene calls are TRBV6-2 or TRBV6-3 and TRBJ2-2, with D maybe TRBD1 (5 bases). The CDR3 has 19 amino acids. V was pared by 2 bases and J by 0 bases, with 19 bases between. From germline, CDR1 is MNHEY and CDR2 SVGEGT. The CDR3 spells CASSYSLKTALPNTGELFF. In DNA form, the CDR3 reads TGTGCCAGCAGTTACAGCCTTAAGACAGCCCTCCCGAACACCGGGGAGCTGTTTTTT.

This chain uses TRBV2 with TRBJ1-1, with D possibly TRBD1 on 6 matching bases. The ends were cut back, 6 bases at V and 1 base at J, with 15 bases in the middle. The CDR3 has 15 amino acids. The V gene's germline CDR1 is SNHLY and CDR2 FYNNEI. The CDR3 protein is CASRPVQGGNTEAFF. The CDR3 coding sequence is TGTGCCAGCAGGCCCGTACAGGGCGGGAACACTGAAGCTTTCTTT.

V gene TRBV5-1 combines with J gene TRBJ2-1, with TRBD1 identical over 8 bases. The CDR3 is made up of 15 amino acids. Germline V lookup: CDR1 SGHRS, CDR2 YFSETQ. Trimming removed 0 bases from V and 4 bases from J; junction bases left unmatched: 3. CDR3 region: CASSLAGGEYNEQFF. The DNA of the CDR3 is TGCGCCAGCAGCTTGGCAGGGGGCGAGTACAATGAGCAGTTCTTC.

This chain links TRBV7-9 with TRBJ1-1, with no clear D. The V end was cut by 1 base, the J end by 1 base, with 7 bases between. This CDR3 comprises 14 residues. Germline lookup yields CDR1 SEHNR and CDR2 FQNEAQ (reference sequence). The CDR3 region has the DNA TGTGCCAGCAGCTTAGGAGGGTCGAACACTGAAGCTTTCTTT. Translating gives CASSLGGSNTEAFF. Variable domain in full (rest from reference TRBV7-9 and TRBJ1-1): DTGVSQNPRHKITKRGQNVTFRCDPISEHNRLYWYRQTLGQGPEFLTYFQNEAQLEKSRLLSDRFSAERPKGSFSTLEIQRTEQGDSAMYLCASSLGGSNTEAFFGQGTRLTVV.

This clone came up a few times. The chain employs TRBV7-3 and TRBJ2-1, with 7 bases lining up with TRBD1. The CDR3 contains 15 residues. V trimming: 5 bases; J trimming: 3 bases; junction bases outside the gene matches: 7. The V gene's germline CDR1 is SGHTA and CDR2 FQGTGA. The CDR3 region is CASSPQGSYYNEQFF. The CDR3 nucleotides are TGTGCCAGCAGCCCACAGGGGAGCTACTACAATGAGCAGTTCTTC.

The V and J genes are TRBV6-5 and TRBJ1-2; D remains unclear. The CDR3 runs to 12 residues. Germline CDR1 and CDR2: MNHEY and SVGAGI. Trimming took 7 bases from V and 4 from J, leaving 10 bases between them. CDR3 DNA sequence: TGTGCCAGCACGTCACAAACCTATGGCTACACCTTC. It specifies CASTSQTYGYTF.

J is TRBJ1-2 and V is TRBV6-5; tentatively, D is TRBD1 (6 bases). The CDR3 runs to 14 residues. Germline V gene data show CDR1 as MNHEY and CDR2 as SVGAGI. Deletions cut 0 bases from V and 13 bases from J, with 18 bases between. As DNA, the CDR3 is TGTGCCAGCAGTTACTCGGGCAGGGGAGGGGATATCACCTTC. It is translated as CASSYSGRGGDITF.

The V and J genes are TRBV19 and TRBJ1-5; 7 bases map to TRBD1. The length of the CDR3 is 14 residues. CDR1 is LNHDA, CDR2 SQIVND, per germline (reference sequence). V dropped 3 bases and J dropped 1; count of bases not matched to a gene: 0. The CDR3 protein is CASSMGQSNQPQHF. CDR3 DNA: TGTGCCAGTAGTATGGGACAGAGCAATCAGCCCCAGCATTTT.

The V call is TRBV7-3, the J call TRBJ1-6; 9 positions agree with TRBD1. The CDR3 contains 16 residues. The V segment lost 4 bases and the J segment 3 bases; nucleotides outside the gene matches: 4. The germline gives CDR1 SGHTA, CDR2 FQGTGA. The CDR3 here is CASSSPGQGYNSPLHF. CDR3 DNA: TGTGCCAGCAGCTCACCGGGACAGGGCTATAATTCACCCCTCCACTTT. The entire variable domain, with the rest obtained from reference TRBV7-3 and TRBJ1-6, is as follows: GAGVSQTPSNKVTEKGKYVELRCDPISGHTALYWYRQSLGQGPEFLIYFQGTGAADDSGLPNDRFFAVRPEGSVSTLKIQRTERGDSAVYLCASSSPGQGYNSPLHFGNGTRLTVT.

This clone has just one count. The V call is TRBV11-3, the J call TRBJ2-7, with D perhaps matching TRBD2 (6 bases). The CDR3 length is 14 residues. With 7 bases removed from V and 5 bases from J, the gap between germline ends came to 18 bases. CDR1 is SGHNT, CDR2 YENEEA, per germline. The CDR3 protein is CASKLNRAGNEQYF. DNA of the CDR3: TGTGCCAGCAAACTAAATCGGGCGGGGAACGAGCAGTACTTC.

This clone was counted once. V and J are TRBV6-5 and TRBJ2-5; 7 nucleotides line up with TRBD1. Trimming at V came to 5 bases and at J to 2 bases, leaving 2 bases not matched to a gene. Germline loops: CDR1 MNHEY, CDR2 SVGAGI. This CDR3 region has 13 residues. The CDR3 reads CASSRTGQETQYF. The CDR3 coding sequence is TGTGCCAGCAGTCGGACAGGTCAAGAGACCCAGTACTTC.

The chain joins TRBV29-1 to TRBJ2-1; 9 bases agree with TRBD1. V lost 2 bases to trimming and J lost 8 bases; unmatched junction nucleotides: 10. Germline V gene lookup returns CDR1 SQVTM and CDR2 ANQGSEA. The CDR3 is 15 amino acids. The CDR3 DNA follows: TGCAGCGTTGAAACAGGGGGCCTCCGTTACGATGAGCAGTTCTTC. This codes for CSVETGGLRYDEQFF.

The chain couples TRBV12-5 to TRBJ2-3; 9 bases match TRBD1. V lost 4 bases to trimming and J lost 6 bases; unmatched junction nucleotides: 5. The CDR3 is made up of 14 amino acids. In germline, CDR1 is LGHNT, CDR2 FRNRAP. In nucleotides, the CDR3 is TGTGCTAGTGGTTGGAACAGGGGGCGTGATACGCAGTATTTT. It yields the protein CASGWNRGRDTQYF.